This T cell receptor (beta chain) was retrieved from a study of metastatic and nonmetastatic thyroid tumors. At the level of the study: The study looked at repertoires side by side in blood and in tumor or nodule tissue from malignant and benign thyroid patients. The study, taken as a whole, reports: Benign nodules were reported to have significantly lower TCR beta diversity than malignant thyroid tumors, in blood and tumor.

As originally analysed: Across clinicopathological groups, CDR3 differences served as the basis for building a distant-metastasis classifier for papillary thyroid cancer. Using MiXCR, TCRdb re-called clones from the PCR reads. The V and J calls were not made by the authors but by TCRdb's processing. The table lists 19,000 or so clones, 28% of them singletons. With 11 bases removed from V and 6 bases from J, the gap between germline ends came to 16 bases. The CDR3 loop spans 12 amino acids. In germline, CDR1 is LNHDA, CDR2 SQIVND (reference sequence). No treatment of any kind had been given to any patient before thyroid surgery. This clone was seen repeatedly, ten times or more. Antigen specificity is unknown.

This TCR came from a male donor with papillary thyroid cancer or a benign thyroid nodule (not recorded which). Some clones in this sample may be carry-over from other donors' samples. The gene calls are TRBV19 and TRBJ1-1; maybe TRBD1 (5 bases). Sequencing input: tumor tissue. CDR3 coding DNA: TGTGCCGGCGGAGGGGTGGACGCTGAAGCTTTCTTT. This sequence encodes CAGGGVDAEAFF.